Sequencing of this T cell receptor (beta chain) was carried out in a study of T cell changes during pregnancy in multiple sclerosis. Clones were sequenced by immunoSEQ multiplex PCR, and TCRdb holds only the in-frame ones, with some missing. The table includes around 110,000 clones, around 93% detected once. This TCR came from a female donor in good health, enrolled as a control in a pregnancy study. The starting material was peripheral blood, obtained in the third trimester of pregnancy.

The CDR3 sequence is CASTRQGSNNEQFF. The CDR3 DNA sequence: TGCGCCAGCACCAGACAGGGGTCTAACAATGAGCAGTTCTTC. V and J are TRBV5-1 and TRBJ2-1, with 8 positions matching TRBD1. V was pared by 6 bases and J by 5 bases, with 7 bases of the junction left unmatched. The CDR3 has 14 amino acids. CDR1 and CDR2 (germline): SGHRS, YFSETQ.